A single sample is the source of the 21 T cell receptor beta chains below, sequenced in a study of shared T cell receptors in the human thymus. The data were produced by immunoSEQ multiplex PCR, yet TCRdb's version contains in-frame clones alone and is incomplete. The sample holds some 640,000 clones; 80% to 90% are singletons and the top ten take roughly 0.0086%. The sample was also reused in another study, on human thymus T cells.

The sample taken for sequencing was thymocytes. Source of these receptors: a boy younger than two with a congenital heart defect.

The J gene is TRBJ1-1, the V gene TRBV4-1; no reliable D call. Germline assignment: CDR1 MGHRA and CDR2 YSYEKL. V was trimmed by 4 bases and J by 0 bases, leaving 12 bases between them. The CDR3 is made up of 15 amino acids. Here the CDR3 DNA reads TGCGCCAGCAGCCCCCCCGGGAGCATGAACACTGAAGCTTTCTTT. Its translation: CASSPPGSMNTEAFF.

The gene calls are TRBV7-9 and TRBJ1-1, with 7 bases lining up with TRBD1. Unmatched junction bases numbered 12, after V lost 5 bases and J lost 6 bases. The germline V gene encodes CDR1 SEHNR and CDR2 FQNEAQ (reference sequence). CDR3 size: 15 residues. The CDR3 region has the DNA TGTGCCAGCAGCCCAAGACAGGGAGTAGGCTCTGAAGCTTTCTTT. This gives the protein CASSPRQGVGSEAFF.

V gene TRBV7-2 combines with J gene TRBJ2-7; TRBD2 matches at 15 bases. Germline trimming cut 0 bases from V and 3 bases from J; bases unmatched to any gene: 6. This CDR3 has 18 amino acids. Germline V gene lookup returns CDR1 SGHTA and CDR2 FQGNSA. CDR3 DNA sequence: TGTGCCAGCAGCTTAGCCAGGACTAGCGGGGGGGGTTACTACGAGCAGTACTTC. Its protein product is CASSLARTSGGGYYEQYF.

The chain recombines TRBV7-2 with TRBJ2-1; 10 nucleotides agree with TRBD2. The V segment lost 5 bases and the J segment 7 bases; nucleotides outside the gene matches: 11. The CDR3 sequence is 16 residues long. Germline V gene data show CDR1 as SGHTA and CDR2 as FQGNSA. The CDR3 DNA is TGTGCCAGCAGCGACAGCCCTAGCGGGAGTAAGAATGAGCAGTTCTTC. It codes for CASSDSPSGSKNEQFF.

The V call is TRBV4-3, the J call TRBJ2-5; D is unresolved. CDR1 and CDR2 from the germline V gene are LGHNA and YSLEER. The ends were cut back, 3 bases at V and 5 bases at J, with 16 bases in the middle. This CDR3 has 15 amino acids. CDR3 loop: CASSHLMSAGETQYF. Here the CDR3 DNA reads TGCGCCAGCAGCCACCTAATGTCGGCAGGTGAGACCCAGTACTTC.

The chain joins TRBV28 to TRBJ2-5; D remains ambiguous. This CDR3 is built from 12 residues. Trimming took 6 bases from V and 1 from J, leaving 6 bases between them. The V gene's germline CDR1 is MDHEN and CDR2 SYDVKM. The CDR3 spells CASRCSQETQYF. CDR3 DNA sequence: TGTGCCAGCAGGTGCAGCCAAGAGACCCAGTACTTC.

The rearrangement uses TRBV10-1 and TRBJ2-7, with a possible D match to TRBD2 (6 bases). The CDR3 spans 12 residues. Germline V gene lookup returns CDR1 WNHNN and CDR2 SYGVQD (reference sequence). V lost 6 bases, J lost 6 bases, and 12 bases lay in between. The CDR3 loop reads CASRGGTGEQYF. The DNA for the CDR3 is TGCGCCAGCAGGGGAGGAACGGGCGAGCAGTACTTC.

V gene TRBV15 combines with J gene TRBJ2-7; D is perhaps TRBD2 (6 bases). Trimming left V 0 bases short and J 4 bases short, with 28 bases between. Germline-derived CDR1 and CDR2 are LNHNV and YYDKDF (reference sequence). This CDR3 comprises 20 residues. The CDR3 sequence: CATSREPTSNPQTHEYEQYF. As DNA, the CDR3 is TGTGCCACCAGCAGAGAGCCCACTAGCAACCCTCAGACCCACGAATACGAGCAGTACTTC.

The gene calls are TRBV10-1 and TRBJ1-4; D remains unclear. CDR1 is WNHNN and CDR2 is SYGVQD in the germline V gene (reference sequence). V was trimmed by 5 bases and J by 0 bases, leaving 22 bases between them. The CDR3 has 19 amino acids. The CDR3 reads CASSTEDSAPASTNEKLFF. For the CDR3, the DNA is TGCGCCAGCAGTACTGAAGATAGCGCACCTGCCTCAACTAATGAAAAACTGTTTTTT.

The chain uses TRBV2 and TRBJ2-3; 8 bases match TRBD1. CDR3 length equals 16 residues. Germline values: CDR1 SNHLY, CDR2 FYNNEI. V was clipped by 10 bases and J by 2 bases; unmatched bases: 14. CDR3: CATFTRDRFITDTQYF. The CDR3 nucleotides are TGTGCCACCTTCACCCGGGACAGGTTTATCACAGATACGCAGTATTTT.

This clone has more than one count but fewer than ten. The chain has TRBV5-4 and TRBJ2-7; 10 bases are shared with TRBD2. Germline V gene lookup returns CDR1 SGHNT and CDR2 YYREEE (reference sequence). The CDR3 loop spans 15 amino acids. J gave up 6 bases and V 3 bases, and 9 bases lay outside the gene matches. This chain's CDR3 is CASSWSSGSVSEQYF. The DNA for the CDR3 is TGTGCCAGCAGCTGGTCTAGCGGGAGTGTTTCCGAGCAGTACTTC.

The chain uses TRBV4-1 and TRBJ1-1; D is ambiguous. With 0 bases removed from V and 6 bases from J, the gap between germline ends came to 11 bases. The CDR3 is 14 residues long. Germline loops: CDR1 MGHRA, CDR2 YSYEKL. Here the CDR3 reads CASSQELGLPEAFF. The CDR3, as DNA: TGCGCCAGCAGCCAAGAACTAGGGTTGCCTGAAGCTTTCTTT.

The rearrangement joins TRBV19 to TRBJ1-2; D is ambiguous. The CDR3 runs 16 residues. CDR1 is LNHDA, CDR2 SQIVND, per germline (reference sequence). The ends were cut back, 0 bases at V and 6 bases at J, with 17 bases in the middle. CDR3 sequence: CASSIDLNGILHGYTF. CDR3 DNA sequence: TGTGCCAGTAGTATAGACCTTAACGGGATTTTGCATGGCTACACCTTC.

This clone was picked up a small number of times. This sequence joins TRBV29-1 and TRBJ2-7; D may be TRBD2 (5 bases). The CDR3 runs 14 residues. Trimming pared 6 bases from V and 3 bases from J, leaving 18 bases between. CDR1 is SQVTM and CDR2 is ANQGSEA in the germline V gene. CDR3 in DNA: TGCAGCGTGGGCCCTACTAGAAGCCACTACGAGCAGTACTTC. Protein sequence: CSVGPTRSHYEQYF.

V and J are TRBV25-1 and TRBJ1-2; D might be TRBD1 (5 bases). The germline V gene has CDR1 MGHDK and CDR2 SYGVNS. The V gene lost 3 bases and the J gene lost 3 bases, with 14 bases spanning the gap. This CDR3 comprises 15 residues. In nucleotides, the CDR3 is TGTGCCAGCAGTGATCAGGACACCTCGTACTATGGCTACACCTTC. Translation: CASSDQDTSYYGYTF.

The J gene is TRBJ2-7, the V gene TRBV21-1; TRBD1 is the table's D call, not checked against the DNA. TRBV21-1 is designated a pseudogene. The length of the CDR3 is 16 residues. The CDR3 sequence is CASSTRTGSPAYEQYF. For the CDR3, the DNA is TGTGCCAGCAGCACCCGGACAGGGTCACCGGCCTACGAGCAGTACTTC.

The V gene is TRBV5-8, the J gene TRBJ1-2; the match to TRBD1 covers 8 bases. Trimming removed 0 bases from V and 3 bases from J; junction bases left unmatched: 4. The CDR3 runs 15 residues. CDR1 and CDR2 from the germline V gene are SGHTS and YDEGEE. Here the CDR3 DNA reads TGTGCCAGCAGCTTGGGGACAGGGAGGCACTATGGCTACACCTTC. It codes for CASSLGTGRHYGYTF.

This chain connects TRBV15 to TRBJ1-2, with a possible D match to TRBD1 (6 bases). Trimming took 5 bases from V and 4 from J, leaving 23 bases between them. The CDR3 consists of 17 residues. Germline assignment: CDR1 LNHNV and CDR2 YYDKDF (reference sequence). For the CDR3, the DNA is TGTGCCACCAGCGGGGGCCCCGGCGAGGGGCTACTCTATGGCTACACCTTC. Translated: CATSGGPGEGLLYGYTF.

The CDR3: CASHQQGRTEAFF. DNA for the CDR3: TGTGCCAGTCACCAACAGGGACGGACTGAAGCTTTCTTT. V is TRBV19 and J is TRBJ1-1, with a weak D call TRBD1 (6 bases). This CDR3 contains 13 residues. V was pared by 8 bases and J by 5 bases, with 15 bases between. The germline V gene encodes CDR1 LNHDA and CDR2 SQIVND (reference sequence).

The rearrangement joins TRBV4-3 to TRBJ2-5, with D possibly being TRBD2 (6 bases). The CDR3 consists of 14 residues. With 0 bases removed from V and 3 bases from J, the gap between germline ends came to 8 bases. From germline, CDR1 is LGHNA and CDR2 YSLEER. The CDR3 loop reads CASSQEGTEETQYF. The CDR3 nucleotides read TGCGCCAGCAGCCAAGAGGGGACTGAAGAGACCCAGTACTTC.

The chain employs TRBV6-5 and TRBJ2-6; D call uncertain. Germline CDR1 and CDR2: MNHEY and SVGAGI. The CDR3 totals 15 residues. V lost 5 bases and J 0 bases, leaving 8 bases between the germline ends. CDR3 sequence reads: CASSPEDSGANVLTF. The DNA of the CDR3 is TGTGCCAGCAGTCCCGAGGACTCTGGGGCCAACGTCCTGACTTTC.